One sample yielded the 21 T cell receptor beta chains listed below, sequenced in a study of OX40 agonist ivuxolimab in advanced cancers. Using immunoSEQ multiplex PCR, the repertoire was profiled, and TCRdb retains in-frame clones only, with some absent. Here the sample spans some 62,000 clones, 92% being singletons. The starting material was CD4+ or CD8+ T cells sorted from blood, obtained in a trial of the OX40 agonist ivuxolimab. These receptors were obtained from an adult with an advanced solid tumor such as melanoma, head and neck, liver or kidney cancer.

This chain connects TRBV7-8 to TRBJ2-7; 8 bases map to TRBD1. The germline V gene has CDR1 SGHVS and CDR2 FQNEAQ. Trimming at V came to 2 bases and at J to 6 bases, leaving 6 bases not matched to a gene. The CDR3 has 14 amino acids. For the CDR3, the DNA is TGTGCCAGCAGCTTACTACAGGGGGTATCCGAGCAGTACTTC. It yields the protein CASSLLQGVSEQYF.

The rearrangement uses TRBV10-3 and TRBJ2-2; 9 nucleotides agree with TRBD1. The CDR3 length is 14 residues. Germline trimming cut 11 bases from V and 7 bases from J; bases unmatched to any gene: 11. Germline CDR1 and CDR2: ENHRY and SYGVKD. The CDR3 region has the DNA TGTGCCTCCAGCCTGGGACAGGGAGTCGGGGAGCTGTTTTTT. Amino acid sequence: CASSLGQGVGELFF.

The chain couples TRBV5-6 to TRBJ1-2, with 8 bases lining up with TRBD1. This CDR3 contains 14 residues. J was trimmed by 4 bases and V by 6 bases; bases with no gene match: 8. Germline lookup yields CDR1 SGHDT and CDR2 YYEEEE. DNA for the CDR3: TGTGCCAGCACCCTCAGACAGGGGTCCTATGGCTACACCTTC. Its protein is CASTLRQGSYGYTF.

This chain connects TRBV11-1 to TRBJ2-1; D may be TRBD1 (5 bases). Germline CDR1 reads SGHAT; CDR2 reads FQDESV (reference sequence). This CDR3 spans 13 amino acids. V was pared by 3 bases and J by 5 bases, with 8 bases between. CDR3 coding DNA: TGTGCCAGCAGCTTGGCCAGGGACAATGAGCAGTTCTTC. Translating it yields CASSLARDNEQFF.

The rearrangement joins TRBV6-1 to TRBJ1-1; D unclear. CDR1 is MNHNS, CDR2 SASEGT, per germline. Trimming stripped 4 bases from V and 0 bases from J, with 12 bases between. The length of the CDR3 is 15 residues. CDR3 DNA sequence: TGTGCCAGCAGTGGATTATATTACTTGAACACTGAAGCTTTCTTT. Protein product: CASSGLYYLNTEAFF.

V and J are TRBV2 and TRBJ2-1, with D possibly called TRBD1 or TRBD2 (7 bases each). The germline V gene has CDR1 SNHLY and CDR2 FYNNEI. V was pared by 8 bases and J by 0 bases, with 11 bases between. The CDR3 length is 14 residues. CDR3 loop: CASPGGGSYNEQFF. CDR3 bases: TGTGCCAGCCCAGGGGGGGGCTCCTACAATGAGCAGTTCTTC.

The chain combines TRBV4-2 with TRBJ2-1, with 8 bases matching TRBD2. With 4 bases clipped from V and 8 bases from J, the junction kept 13 bases outside the gene matches. Germline values: CDR1 LGHNA, CDR2 YNFKEQ. The CDR3 spans 16 residues. As DNA, the CDR3 is TGTGCCAGCAGCCGCGAACGGACTAGCTCTTTCCATGAGCAGTTCTTC. Encoded protein: CASSRERTSSFHEQFF.

The chain uses TRBV6-1 and TRBJ2-7; D tentatively reads TRBD1 or TRBD2 (6 bases each). The CDR3 length is 14 residues. V was clipped by 8 bases and J by 6 bases, with 20 bases between them. Germline CDR1 is MNHNS and CDR2 is SASEGT. The CDR3 DNA is TGTGCCAGCCGCTTGCTTACTTCGGGGGCCGAGCAGTACTTC. This sequence encodes CASRLLTSGAEQYF.

In this sample, this clone turned up once. The chain has TRBV30 and TRBJ2-3; D not certain. Trimming shortened V by 2 bases and J by 0 bases, and 9 bases separated the two germline ends. The CDR3 is 14 amino acids. Germline-derived CDR1 and CDR2 are GTSNPN and SVGIG (reference sequence). The CDR3 DNA is TGTGCCTGGAGTACCAGCCCCAGCACAGATACGCAGTATTTT. Translation gives CAWSTSPSTDTQYF.

This chain uses TRBV29-1 with TRBJ2-5; unclear D gene. CDR1 is SQVTM, CDR2 ANQGSEA, per germline. This CDR3 region has 12 residues. V lost 7 bases, J lost 2 bases, and 11 bases lay in between. The CDR3 loop reads CSAKFQQETQYF. CDR3 DNA: TGCAGCGCCAAGTTTCAGCAAGAGACCCAGTACTTC.

J is TRBJ1-5 and V is TRBV6-1; no clear D. The V gene lost 10 bases and the J gene lost 9 bases, with 13 bases spanning the gap. In germline, CDR1 is MNHNS, CDR2 SASEGT. CDR3 length: 11 residues. CDR3 in DNA: TGTGCCACCCCAACGCGGGGGCCCCAGCATTTT. Translating it yields CATPTRGPQHF.

V and J are TRBV11-2 and TRBJ2-7; D unclear. The CDR3 sequence is 13 residues long. In germline, CDR1 is SGHAT, CDR2 FQNNGV. The V gene lost 1 base and the J gene lost 6 bases, with 10 bases spanning the gap. As DNA, the CDR3 is TGTGCCAGCAGCTTAGGCGGTCGGGCCGAGCAGTACTTC. Protein product: CASSLGGRAEQYF.

CDR3 region: CASGLLNTEAFF. The DNA of the CDR3 is TGTGCCAGCGGACTATTGAACACTGAAGCTTTCTTT. The chain employs TRBV19 and TRBJ1-1; D not resolved. Trimming took 9 bases from V and 0 from J, leaving 8 bases between them. This CDR3 has 12 amino acids. The germline CDR1 and CDR2 sequences are LNHDA and SQIVND (reference sequence).

The chain uses TRBV11-1 and TRBJ2-6; D possibly uses TRBD1 or TRBD2 (5 bases each). This CDR3 has 16 residues. Per germline, CDR1 SGHAT and CDR2 FQDESV (reference sequence). The V gene lost 1 base and the J gene lost 4 bases, with 11 bases spanning the gap. This CDR3 reads CASSLGGISGANVLTF. For the CDR3, the DNA is TGTGCCAGCAGCTTAGGGGGGATATCCGGGGCCAACGTCCTGACTTTC.

The rearrangement links TRBV5-1 to TRBJ2-7; unclear D gene. The germline V gene has CDR1 SGHRS and CDR2 YFSETQ. The CDR3 contains 13 residues. V lost 0 bases and J lost 3, with 7 bases in between. The CDR3 DNA is TGCGCCAGCAGCTTGGATCAGATCTACGAGCAGTACTTC. Translation: CASSLDQIYEQYF.

CDR3 residues: CASSRYGQGASYEQYF. The CDR3 DNA sequence: TGTGCCAGCAGCCGCTATGGACAGGGGGCTTCCTACGAGCAGTACTTC. The chain is built from TRBV27 and TRBJ2-5; 11 bases are a match to TRBD1. The J call is doubtful: the DNA matches TRBJ2-7 better. From germline, CDR1 is MNHEY and CDR2 SMNVEV (reference sequence). The CDR3 spans 16 residues.

V gene TRBV4-1 combines with J gene TRBJ2-5; D is possibly TRBD1 (5 bases). The CDR3 extends over 14 amino acids. The germline V gene encodes CDR1 MGHRA and CDR2 YSYEKL. The V gene lost 6 bases and the J gene lost 1 base, with 12 bases spanning the gap. CDR3 protein: CASSRSGSQETQYF. DNA of the CDR3: TGCGCCAGCAGTCGGTCAGGGTCCCAAGAGACCCAGTACTTC.

The chain carries TRBV6-5 and TRBJ1-6, with TRBD1 matching 7 bases. In germline, CDR1 is MNHEY, CDR2 SVGAGI. This CDR3 is built from 14 residues. Trimming cost V 6 bases and J 12 bases; bases outside gene matches: 11. The CDR3 bases are TGTGCCAGCAGCCCTGACAGGGCCCGTAAACCCCTCCACTTT. It yields the protein CASSPDRARKPLHF.

The V and J genes are TRBV7-6 and TRBJ1-2, with D tentatively TRBD1 (5 bases). The V gene lost 5 bases and the J gene lost 4 bases, with 11 bases spanning the gap. From germline, CDR1 is SGHVS and CDR2 FNYEAQ. The length of the CDR3 is 13 residues. This chain's CDR3 is CASSRGEGYGYTF. The CDR3 bases are TGTGCCAGCAGCCGGGGGGAAGGCTATGGCTACACCTTC.

The rearrangement joins TRBV4-1 to TRBJ1-2; D might be TRBD1 (6 bases). V was pared by 0 bases and J by 4 bases, with 12 bases between. There are 15 residues in the CDR3. Germline lookup yields CDR1 MGHRA and CDR2 YSYEKL. CDR3 nucleotide sequence: TGCGCCAGCAGCCAAGACGGACAGCCGACCTATGGCTACACCTTC. It codes for CASSQDGQPTYGYTF.

This sequence joins TRBV15 and TRBJ1-2, with 8 nucleotides matching TRBD1. Germline-derived CDR1 and CDR2 are LNHNV and YYDKDF (reference sequence). The length of the CDR3 is 16 residues. V shed 0 bases and J 4 bases; nucleotides not matched to a gene: 7. CDR3 residues: CATSRDIDRGGYGYTF. The CDR3 bases are TGTGCCACCAGCAGAGACATAGACAGGGGAGGCTATGGCTACACCTTC.